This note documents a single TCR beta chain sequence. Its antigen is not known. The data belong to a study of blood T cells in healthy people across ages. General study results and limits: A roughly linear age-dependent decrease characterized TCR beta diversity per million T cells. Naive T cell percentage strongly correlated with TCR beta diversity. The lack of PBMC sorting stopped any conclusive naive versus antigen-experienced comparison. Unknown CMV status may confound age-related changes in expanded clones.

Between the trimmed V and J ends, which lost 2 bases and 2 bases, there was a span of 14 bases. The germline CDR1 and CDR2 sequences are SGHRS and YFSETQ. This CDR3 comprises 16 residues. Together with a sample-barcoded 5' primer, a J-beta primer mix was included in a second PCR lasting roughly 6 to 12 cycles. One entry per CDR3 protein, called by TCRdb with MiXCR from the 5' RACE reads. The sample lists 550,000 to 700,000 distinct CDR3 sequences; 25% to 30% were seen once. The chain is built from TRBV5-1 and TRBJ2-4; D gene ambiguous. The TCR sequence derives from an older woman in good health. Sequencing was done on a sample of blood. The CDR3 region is CASSLRAQGSKNIQYF. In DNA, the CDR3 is TGCGCCAGCAGCTTAAGGGCTCAAGGGTCCAAAAACATTCAGTACTTC.